The following is a TCR beta chain sequence with its context. Authors' methods: Amplifying reference gene primers gave estimates of nucleated cell counts. Using immunoSEQ multiplex PCR, the repertoire was profiled, and TCRdb retains in-frame clones only, with some absent. That table supplies the V and J calls and clone size; D and trimming were determined from the DNA. This sample has more than 110,000 clones; approximately 86% occur once, and the top ten carry about 5.8%. This entry belongs to a study of blood T cell repertoires in COVID-19. In the study overall: The samples span acute and convalescent COVID-19 from the United States, Italy and Spain. Sources were T cells, B-cell-depleted T cells, or PBMCs; the material itself was cDNA or gDNA.

This CDR3 spans 13 amino acids. With 5 bases removed from V and 5 bases from J, the gap between germline ends came to 12 bases. The sequence derives from a human donor in a cohort sampled during active COVID-19. The gene calls are TRBV12-3 or TRBV12-4 and TRBJ1-1; the D gene is possibly TRBD1 (6 bases). Sequencing was done on a sample of peripheral blood. The DNA of the CDR3 is TGTGCCAGCAGTGCAGGGGAAGGGACTGAAGCTTTCTTT. This gives the protein CASSAGEGTEAFF.